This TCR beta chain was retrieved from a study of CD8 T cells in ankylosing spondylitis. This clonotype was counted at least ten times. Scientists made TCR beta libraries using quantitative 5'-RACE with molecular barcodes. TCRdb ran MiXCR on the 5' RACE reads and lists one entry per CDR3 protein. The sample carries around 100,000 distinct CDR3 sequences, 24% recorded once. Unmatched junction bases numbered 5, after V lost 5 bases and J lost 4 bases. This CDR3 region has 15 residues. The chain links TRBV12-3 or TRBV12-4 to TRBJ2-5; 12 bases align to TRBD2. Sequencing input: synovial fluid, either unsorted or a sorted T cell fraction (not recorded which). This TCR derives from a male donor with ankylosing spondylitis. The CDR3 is CASSPRTSGIETQYF. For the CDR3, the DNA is TGTGCCAGCAGTCCCCGGACTAGCGGGATAGAGACCCAGTACTTC.